This TCR beta chain was observed in a study of PD-1 blockade in classical Hodgkin lymphoma (TCRdb year 2020). At the level of the whole study: Nivolumab dosing was 3 mg/kg intravenously every 2 weeks, continuing until either disease progression or unacceptable toxicity. The study used CyTOF and TCR beta sequencing to define a peripheral blood immune signature of response to PD-1 blockade in classical Hodgkin lymphoma.

The research as a whole found: Lower diversity was observed in patients in whom nivolumab was started less than 1 year after ASCT, and these patients were excluded from later analyses so that confounding by immune reconstitution would be avoided. Baseline TCR diversity was reported to be lower in newly diagnosed patients than in healthy donors, and even lower in relapsed/refractory patients. Trial patients with a complete response had baseline diversity similar to that of newly diagnosed patients, while partial responders and progressors had significantly lower diversity. The study was limited to a single clinical trial cohort, and causes of repertoire differences, possibly disease activity or prior therapy, remained undefined. A significant rise by C4D1 was seen in CD4+ but not CD8+ TCR diversity (p=0.0027 vs p=0.16), with the rise being most apparent in complete responders (p=0.02).

Notes on this clone: Its binding antigen is unknown. Base-call qualities are not available, and no considerably larger clone is one nucleotide away.

Genomic DNA was extracted with the Qiagen DNeasy kit from unsorted PBMCs and from negatively selected CD4+ and CD8+ fractions. TCR beta CDR3 regions were subjected to amplification by immunoSEQ multiplex PCR with primers that anneal to V and J segments. A synthetic immune receptor repertoire was used to minimize amplification bias, and remaining bias was computationally removed after sequencing. Per the authors' processing: Repertoire diversity was quantified as the Shannon entropy index using custom Python scripts. The unsorted, CD4+ and CD8+ repertoires were each analyzed separately, with the exception of combined analyses, where CD4+ and CD8+ sequences were merged in silico. Clonal expansion was defined as at least a 2-fold frequency increase after treatment relative to C1D1, with a pseudocount of 0.5 for undetected baseline clones. Singleton clones were defined as clones with 0 or 1 copy at C1D1, and non-singleton clones were defined as clones with 2 or more copies. By matching protein sequences in sorted samples from the same patient, clones expanded in unsorted samples were annotated as CD4+, CD8+ or unknown. Wilcoxon tests were applied to paired samples to test diversity changes from C1D1 to C4D1. In its TCRdb copy, this immuneACCESS table keeps in-frame sequences only and misses some clones. Where compared with another copy, unresolved V genes explain less than half of these, and the others have no known cause. The V and J calls and clone size are taken from that table; D and trimming were inferred from the DNA. The sample records approximately 49,000 clones, about 80% of which are singletons. The ten largest clones capture around a fifth of the sample.

According to the study, the label for this sample's time point signals: cycle 4 day 1 (C4D1), after less than 7 weeks of nivolumab. Every trial patient had relapsed after autologous stem cell transplantation, and cohorts A, B and C differed in prior brentuximab vedotin exposure. The trial cohort comprised some 60 patients with relapsed/refractory classical Hodgkin lymphoma whose best overall responses were complete response, partial response or progressive disease. Single-agent nivolumab was administered to trial patients in the multi-cohort phase II CheckMate 205 trial. An independent review committee assessed best overall response by applying the 2007 International Working Group response criteria. Trial PBMCs were obtained immediately prior to nivolumab initiation (C1D1) and on therapy at cycle 2 day 1 and cycle 4 day 1. After peripheral blood was drawn into 8 mL Vacutainer Cell Preparation Tubes, PBMCs were isolated by centrifugation and then cryopreserved.

The germline V and J ends show losses of 4 bases and 1 base respectively, and no gene match explains 3 bases of the junction. The CDR3 goes from the cysteine to the phenylalanine over 14 residues. Only the CDR3 part of the read is kept: 42 bases, read in frame from the first base. CDR1 and CDR2, looked up from the germline V gene, are SGHAT and FQNNGV. The sequencing used peripheral blood mononuclear cells (PBMCs), collected before the fourth cycle of nivolumab. The TCR originated in a human donor with classical Hodgkin lymphoma. This chain joins TRBV11-2 to TRBJ1-1, and TRBD1 matches 7 of the central bases. The CDR3 corresponds to CASSSGTANTEAFF. The DNA is as follows: TGTGCCAGCAGCTCGGGGACAGCGAACACTGAAGCTTTCTTT.